This is a list of T cell receptor beta chains from one sample in a study of blood T cell repertoires in COVID-19. Some clones are missing from TCRdb's copy, which holds only in-frame ones; the method was immunoSEQ multiplex PCR. The sample consists of 200,000 to 250,000 clones, roughly 85% of them appearing once. Sequencing input: PBMCs or T cells enriched from blood (not recorded which). All receptors come from a man aged 25-45 years who had recovered from COVID-19. Both conserved end residues are part of each CDR3. D genes are given only for firm matches. Not all rows give a size; the values are once, few, many and, for expanded clones, a class.

V gene	J gene	clone size	D gene	CDR3 length	CDR3 protein	CDR3 DNA
TRBV4-1	TRBJ1-2	-	-	15	CASSQDSGSGYGYTF	TGCGCCAGCAGCCAAGACTCCGGGAGTGGCTATGGCTACACCTTC
TRBV9	TRBJ2-3	-	-	15	CASSVSPRGADTQYF	TGTGCCAGCAGCGTATCCCCAAGGGGCGCAGATACGCAGTATTTT
TRBV2	TRBJ1-2	-	TRBD1	12	CASSTGGGGYTF	TGTGCCAGCAGCACAGGGGGTGGTGGCTACACCTTC
TRBV11-2	TRBJ1-5	-	-	15	CASSLGSRGGQPQHF	TGTGCCAGCAGCTTAGGAAGCAGGGGTGGTCAGCCCCAGCATTTT
TRBV19	TRBJ2-1	-	TRBD1	14	CASIARDRGYEQFF	TGTGCCAGTATCGCCCGGGACAGGGGGTATGAGCAGTTCTTC
TRBV7-4	TRBJ1-5	-	-	17	CAPRAGYGGGSNQPQHF	TGCGCCCCCCGCGCCGGATACGGGGGGGGCAGCAATCAGCCCCAGCATTTT
TRBV7-3	TRBJ2-3	-	-	16	CASSRKTGTESNTQYF	TGTGCCAGCAGCCGCAAAACCGGGACTGAGTCGAATACGCAGTATTTT
TRBV10-3	TRBJ1-2	-	-	14	CAISEAGGVNGYTF	TGTGCCATCAGTGAGGCCGGAGGGGTTAATGGCTACACCTTC
TRBV19	TRBJ2-7	-	TRBD1	15	CASSISGTGTYEQYF	TGTGCCAGTAGTATTTCCGGGACAGGGACCTACGAGCAGTACTTC
TRBV6-2/TRBV6-3	TRBJ2-3	-	TRBD2	16	CASSASGGGPTDTQYF	TGTGCCAGCAGTGCCAGCGGGGGGGGCCCCACAGATACGCAGTATTTT
TRBV28	TRBJ2-7	-	-	12	CASSLPRYEQYF	TGTGCCAGCAGTTTACCCCGCTACGAGCAGTACTTC
TRBV27	TRBJ1-5	-	TRBD1	16	CASSSSGTGNNQPQHF	TGTGCCAGCAGTTCGTCCGGGACAGGGAACAATCAGCCCCAGCATTTT
TRBV5-5	TRBJ2-5	-	TRBD2	19	CASSLVLAGGPSAKETQYF	TGTGCCAGCAGCTTGGTCTTGGCGGGAGGGCCCTCGGCAAAAGAGACCCAGTACTTC
TRBV11-2	TRBJ2-3	-	TRBD2	16	CASSLPAGGLPDTQYF	TGTGCCAGCAGCTTGCCAGCGGGAGGCCTTCCAGATACGCAGTATTTT
TRBV3-1/TRBV3-2	TRBJ2-3	-	-	12	CASSQDGGTQYF	TGTGCCAGCAGCCAAGATGGAGGGACGCAGTATTTT
TRBV27	TRBJ2-1	-	-	16	CASRLPMARSYNEQFF	TGTGCCAGCAGACTACCCATGGCGCGCTCCTACAATGAGCAGTTCTTC
TRBV12-3/TRBV12-4	TRBJ1-2	-	-	12	CASSTNSYGYTF	TGTGCCAGCAGTACGAACAGCTATGGCTACACCTTC
TRBV19	TRBJ2-1	once	-	17	CASSPPFWASSYNEQFF	TGTGCCAGTAGTCCCCCGTTTTGGGCGAGCTCCTACAATGAGCAGTTCTTC
TRBV28	TRBJ1-2	-	TRBD1	15	CASSHRDRGEYGYTF	TGTGCCAGCAGTCACCGGGACAGGGGGGAATATGGCTACACCTTC
TRBV5-1	TRBJ2-2	-	-	15	CASSSHDYNTGELFF	TGCGCCAGCAGTTCCCACGACTATAACACCGGGGAGCTGTTTTTT
TRBV3-1/TRBV3-2	TRBJ2-1	-	TRBD2	16	CASSPLGAGGYNEQFF	TGTGCCAGCAGCCCCCTAGGAGCGGGGGGCTACAATGAGCAGTTCTTC
TRBV19	TRBJ2-2	-	TRBD2	14	CASTGGRRAGELFF	TGTGCCAGTACGGGCGGGAGAAGGGCCGGGGAGCTGTTTTTT
TRBV7-6	TRBJ2-1	-	TRBD2	21	CASSWNPSGRARRPSYNEQFF	TGTGCCAGCAGCTGGAACCCTAGCGGGAGGGCCCGTCGTCCATCCTACAATGAGCAGTTCTTC
TRBV2	TRBJ2-7	-	-	14	CASILPGLRYEQYF	TGTGCCAGCATTCTGCCGGGACTGCGCTACGAGCAGTACTTC
TRBV7-9	TRBJ1-2	-	TRBD1	14	CASSLSGQGNGYTF	TGTGCCAGCAGCTTATCTGGACAGGGGAATGGCTACACCTTC
TRBV24-1	TRBJ2-6	-	TRBD1	19	CATSDAPGQGGSGANVLTF	TGTGCCACCAGTGACGCCCCGGGACAGGGGGGATCTGGGGCCAACGTCCTGACTTTC
TRBV6-5	TRBJ1-6	once	-	15	CASSSQGHQNSPLHF	TGTGCCAGCAGTTCTCAGGGCCATCAAAATTCACCCCTCCACTTT
TRBV5-1	TRBJ1-1	-	-	15	CASNIGGANLAEAFF	TGCGCCAGCAATATCGGGGGGGCGAATCTGGCTGAAGCTTTCTTT